The entry below describes one T cell receptor (beta chain). This clone has more than one count but fewer than ten. Its antigen specificity is not known. There are no base qualities to consult, and no much larger clone falls within one base. The entry originates in a study of multiple sclerosis patients with progressive multifocal leukoencephalopathy (dated by TCRdb to the late 2010s). Context from the whole study: Four or five natalizumab-treated MS patients who did not develop PML were used as controls and were sampled longitudinally. The goal of the study was to detect any JC virus-specific or public T-cell expansions that arose at the time of PML onset. Longitudinal follow-up was performed in two natalizumab-treated patients who later developed PML, from before therapy through 6 and 12 months to PML onset. Peripheral T and B cells were examined in MS patients who went on to develop PML (4 under natalizumab, 1 after alemtuzumab) as well as in treated patients who did not. Here is what the overall study found, with its caveats: Because the cohort was small and descriptive, it remained unclear whether the findings reflect JC virus infection or general immunocompromise. TRB clones with frequency above 0.5% were observed only in PML patients, but the clones expanded at PML onset were found to be already present before and during natalizumab therapy. Less diverse TRB repertoires in most PML patients were suggested by lower normalized Shannon entropy, whereas values near 1 were observed in the natalizumab-treated controls. Analysis was limited to peripheral blood, even though cerebrospinal fluid or brain lymphocytes might be more informative for natalizumab-associated PML. At the time PML developed, no common TRBV or TRBJ gene usage or preferential TRBV-TRBJ pairings were detected.

The immunoSEQ two-step multiplex PCR at survey-level depth was used to amplify TRB CDR3 regions from genomic DNA. Each PCR was spiked with synthetic inline TR CDR3 controls spanning all V-J pairings to estimate template counts and remove amplification bias. Reads were processed so that amplification and sequencing bias were reduced, and quantification was performed against synthetic TR CDR3 analogs. Per the original workflow: Raw data were processed in ImmunoSEQ Analyzer, with out-of-frame sequences and CDR3s containing stop codons removed, and genes were named according to IMGT nomenclature. Normalized Shannon entropy, defined as 1 minus Pielou's evenness, was used to summarize repertoire diversity. Only TRB sequences sharing the V gene, the J gene and the CDR3 were counted as identical. Public PML clonotypes were defined as CDR3s shared by two or more PML-onset samples but absent from earlier samples, from controls, and from public databases. CDR3 amino acid composition by position was analyzed with Skylign using the observed count method. Not all clones reach the TCRdb copy of this immuneACCESS table, which keeps in-frame sequences only. Checked studies attribute under half of the gap to unresolved V genes and leave the rest unexplained. V and J calls and clone size come straight from that table; D and trimming were deduced from the DNA. This sample holds 25,000 to 35,000 clones; around 90% were observed only once. The ten largest clonotypes hold under 1.2% of the sample.

The sample's time point label, in plain terms: before natalizumab initiation. All listed patients had previously received interferon beta, and all PML patients were female. Before the first natalizumab infusion, T0 blood samples were collected. Ficoll-Hypaque density gradient centrifugation was used to isolate peripheral blood mononuclear cells. This TCR derives from a human donor with multiple sclerosis. Sequenced input: PBMCs.

At the DNA level, the sequence is TGTGCCAGTAGTAGAGGGACGGCCTCTGGAAACACCATATATTTT. It translates to CASSRGTASGNTIYF. The V gene is TRBV19 and the J gene is TRBJ1-3; 5 matching bases give a weak D call of TRBD1. The germline V gene (reference sequence) sets CDR1 to LNHDA and CDR2 to SQIVND. The CDR3 spans 15 residues, from the cysteine through the phenylalanine. Only the CDR3 portion is preserved as DNA: 45 bases, with reading frame beginning at the first base. V gives up 4 bases and J gives up 0 bases, and the segment between their germline ends measures 10 bases.